This T cell receptor (beta chain) was observed in a study of cytomegalovirus exposure and HLA in healthy donors. Looking at the study overall: One earlier analysis, a look at some 180 million T cells, found some 100 million unique TCR beta sequences.

V dropped 3 bases and J dropped 8 bases, with 14 bases sitting between them. This CDR3 has 13 amino acids. The germline V gene has CDR1 SGDLS and CDR2 YYNGEE. The PCR made use of 60 Vbeta and 13 Jbeta primers. Clones were sequenced by immunoSEQ multiplex PCR, and TCRdb holds only the in-frame ones, with some missing. The sample has 99,000 or so clones, 83% seen once; the top ten hold about 6.3%. At sampling all donors were nominally healthy, likely with unrecorded immune exposures. Study-wide results and limits: Associated with cytomegalovirus, according to the listing, were fewer than 200 TCR beta chains. CMV serostatus was the sole immune exposure information available.

Turning to this clone: Antigen specificity is unknown.

The rearrangement uses TRBV9 and TRBJ1-1, with D unresolved. This receptor was obtained from a man aged 18 to 29 in good health and CMV-seronegative. Sequencing was performed on PBMCs. DNA for the CDR3: TGTGCCAGCAGCGGGGCCCCGGGGAGGGAAGCTTTCTTT. It translates to CASSGAPGREAFF.